The 12 T cell receptor beta chains given below trace back to one sample, sequenced in a study of metastatic and nonmetastatic thyroid tumors. Prior to thyroid surgery, none of the patients had received any treatment. From the PCR reads, TCRdb re-called clones with MiXCR. Of over 40,000 clones in the sample, more than 20% are singletons; the top ten hold about 3.3%. The sequenced sample was blood. The receptors originated from a male donor with papillary thyroid cancer or a benign thyroid nodule (not recorded which). Some clones in this sample may be carry-over from other donors' samples.

Comments on this clone: This may be a read error, as it is one base from a much larger clone. Other DNA sequences in the sample encode the same CDR3. This chain uses TRBV9 with TRBJ1-4, with TRBD1 as a possible D gene (5 bases). The CDR3 runs to 15 residues. Germline CDR1 SGDLS, CDR2 YYNGEE. The CDR3 sequence: CASSPSRTPNEKLFF. For the CDR3, the DNA is TGCGCCAGCAGCCCAAGCAGGACACCCAACGAAAAACTGTTTTTT.

V usage is TRBV13 and J usage is TRBJ1-2; D is perhaps TRBD1 (5 bases). CDR1 and CDR2 from the germline V gene are PRHDT and FYEKMQ (reference sequence). CDR3 size: 15 residues. V was shortened by 4 bases and J by 0 bases, with 12 bases between the two germline ends. The CDR3, as DNA: TGTGCCAGCAGCTCCTCAATACAGGCTAACTATGGCTACACCTTC. Translating gives CASSSSIQANYGYTF. Full variable domain (remainder filled in from reference TRBV13 and TRBJ1-2): AAGVIQSPRHLIKEKRETATLKCYPIPRHDTVYWYQQGPGQDPQFLISFYEKMQSDKGSIPDRFSAQQFSDYHSELNMSSLELGDSALYFCASSSSIQANYGYTFGSGTRLTVV.

This clone was picked up many times. With a much larger clone just one base away, this may be a read error. Other DNA sequences within the sample encode an identical CDR3. The chain combines TRBV3-1 with TRBJ1-4; D is unresolved. V lost 1 base, J lost 0 bases, and 15 bases lay in between. Germline V gene lookup returns CDR1 LGHDT and CDR2 YNNKEL (reference sequence). The CDR3 is made up of 18 amino acids. This chain's CDR3 is CASSQGLLDSATNEKLFF. The CDR3 DNA is TGTGCCAGCAGCCAAGGCCTCCTCGACTCTGCAACTAATGAAAAACTGTTTTTT.

In its sample, this clone was seen a few times. For the CDR3, the DNA is TGTGCCAGCAGTTACTACCAACGGTCCGGGGCAGATACGCAGTATTTT. As protein: CASSYYQRSGADTQYF. The chain joins TRBV6-5 to TRBJ2-3; D possibly corresponds to TRBD2 (5 bases). V shed 1 base and J shed 4 bases, with 15 bases lying between them. This CDR3 spans 16 amino acids. The germline V gene encodes CDR1 MNHEY and CDR2 SVGAGI.

This clone qualifies as medium-sized. This chain uses TRBV30 with TRBJ2-7; tentatively, D is TRBD2 (6 bases). Germline CDR1 is GTSNPN and CDR2 is SVGIG (reference sequence). Deletions cut 1 base from V and 0 bases from J, with 13 bases between. There are 15 residues in the CDR3. The CDR3 spells CAWSGGLAISYEQYF. DNA for the CDR3: TGTGCCTGGAGTGGTGGTCTAGCGATCTCCTACGAGCAGTACTTC.

This chain joins TRBV5-4 and TRBJ2-2, with D uncertain. In germline, CDR1 is SGHNT, CDR2 YYREEE (reference sequence). This CDR3 is 17 amino acids long. The V and J ends lost 2 bases and 0 bases respectively, with 14 bases between them. CDR3 coding DNA: TGTGCCAGCAGCTTTTTAGGACGGACCTCGAACACCGGGGAGCTGTTTTTT. It specifies CASSFLGRTSNTGELFF.

The sample holds many counts of this clone. The CDR3 region is CASSEGRNNEQFF. DNA for the CDR3: TGTGCCAGCAGCGAGGGACGGAACAATGAGCAGTTCTTC. This chain joins TRBV7-3 and TRBJ2-1; D may be TRBD1 or TRBD2 (5 bases each). CDR3 length: 13 residues. Germline V gene sequence: CDR1 SGHTA, CDR2 FQGTGA. V dropped 5 bases and J dropped 5 bases, with 10 bases sitting between them.

This clone was seen repeatedly, ten times or more. V usage is TRBV5-4 and J usage is TRBJ1-1, with no clear D. Trimming removed 0 bases from V and 8 bases from J, with 11 bases in between. This CDR3 has 13 residues. Germline assignment: CDR1 SGHNT and CDR2 YYREEE (reference sequence). CDR3 protein: CASSLGSLTEAFF. The CDR3 DNA follows: TGTGCCAGCAGCTTGGGCAGCCTCACCGAAGCTTTCTTT.

The chain recombines TRBV7-9 with TRBJ2-1; 7 nucleotides agree with TRBD1. This CDR3 spans 14 amino acids. V shed 5 bases, J shed 8 bases, and the junction held 9 bases outside the gene matches. Germline V gene sequence: CDR1 SEHNR, CDR2 FQNEAQ (reference sequence). CDR3 protein: CASSLTGSGDEQFF. The CDR3 DNA follows: TGTGCCAGCAGCCTGACAGGGAGTGGGGATGAGCAGTTCTTC.

This clone showed up just a few times. The chain employs TRBV15 and TRBJ1-5; 11 positions agree with TRBD1. Trimming at V came to 5 bases and at J to 7 bases, leaving 7 bases not matched to a gene. The germline CDR1 and CDR2 sequences are LNHNV and YYDKDF (reference sequence). The CDR3 length is 15 residues. CDR3 amino acids: CATSGDRGIGQPQHF. The DNA of the CDR3 is TGTGCCACCAGCGGGGACAGGGGGATTGGGCAGCCCCAGCATTTT.

This clone was found many times. The chain joins TRBV5-1 to TRBJ2-2; TRBD2 matches at 13 bases. The CDR3 has 16 amino acids. V lost 3 bases, J lost 4 bases, and 3 bases stayed unmatched. CDR1 is SGHRS and CDR2 is YFSETQ in the germline V gene. The CDR3 DNA reads TGCGCCAGCAGCTATGGACTAGCGGGAGTCACCGGGGAGCTGTTTTTT. Amino acid sequence: CASSYGLAGVTGELFF.

Many counts were recorded for this clone. The chain carries TRBV11-2 and TRBJ1-1; a weak D match, TRBD1 (5 bases). The CDR3 has 15 residues. Germline V gene data show CDR1 as SGHAT and CDR2 as FQNNGV. Trimming removed 4 bases at V and 5 bases at J, with 17 bases between. The CDR3 bases are TGTGCCAGCAGCTCCCAGCTCGGGGGTGGGACTGAAGCTTTCTTT. This translates into CASSSQLGGGTEAFF.